Each of the 15 T cell receptor beta chains below was sequenced from the same sample in a study of cytomegalovirus exposure and HLA in healthy donors. Researchers ran the PCR with 60 Vbeta and 13 Jbeta primers. The data were produced by immunoSEQ multiplex PCR, yet TCRdb's version contains in-frame clones alone and is incomplete. The table shows some 170,000 clones, with roughly four fifths occurring only once. Sequenced material: PBMCs. Receptor source: a woman aged 40-49 years in good health and CMV-seronegative.

The chain has TRBV30 and TRBJ2-7; D may be TRBD1 (6 bases). CDR3 length equals 14 residues. Between the trimmed V and J ends, which lost 0 bases and 5 bases, there was a span of 14 bases. Germline CDR1 and CDR2: GTSNPN and SVGIG (reference sequence). In DNA form, the CDR3 reads TGTGCCTGGAGTGTAGGCGGCGCAGGGGACGAGCAGTACTTC. It is translated as CAWSVGGAGDEQYF.

The rearrangement uses TRBV6-6 and TRBJ2-7; 9 bases agree with TRBD1. The junction had 5 bases not matched to a gene; V was cut back by 2 bases and J by 3 bases. From germline, CDR1 is MNHNY and CDR2 SVGAGI (reference sequence). CDR3 length equals 15 residues. The DNA of the CDR3 is TGTGCCAGCAGTTACGGACAGGGGAGATACTACGAGCAGTACTTC. As protein: CASSYGQGRYYEQYF.

V and J are TRBV5-1 and TRBJ1-1, with 8 bases lining up with TRBD1. The CDR3 extends over 16 amino acids. Germline CDR1 is SGHRS and CDR2 is YFSETQ. Trimming removed 4 bases from V and 1 base from J; junction bases left unmatched: 9. The CDR3 loop is CASSPGQGWGNTEAFF. CDR3 nucleotide sequence: TGCGCCAGCAGCCCCGGACAGGGTTGGGGGAACACTGAAGCTTTCTTT.

The gene calls are TRBV27 and TRBJ2-7; the match to TRBD2 covers 8 bases. The CDR3 has 15 amino acids. Germline CDR1 is MNHEY and CDR2 is SMNVEV (reference sequence). Germline trimming cut 5 bases from V and 7 bases from J; bases unmatched to any gene: 13. The CDR3 spells CASSTQAGAVLEQYF. CDR3 DNA sequence: TGTGCCAGCAGTACTCAAGCGGGAGCCGTCCTTGAGCAGTACTTC.

This clone was found a few times. The J gene is TRBJ1-4, the V gene TRBV5-8; TRBD1 might be the D (6 bases). CDR1 is SGHTS, CDR2 YDEGEE, per germline. V was clipped by 0 bases and J by 8 bases, with 23 bases between them. The CDR3 contains 18 residues. CDR3 sequence: CASSLVWDTLGEIEKLFF. The CDR3 coding sequence is TGTGCCAGCAGCTTGGTATGGGACACCTTAGGGGAGATCGAAAAACTGTTTTTT.

The rearrangement uses TRBV5-1 and TRBJ2-5, with TRBD1 identical over 10 bases. Germline V CDR1 and CDR2: SGHRS, YFSETQ. V trimming: 3 bases; J trimming: 3 bases; junction bases outside the gene matches: 2. The CDR3 sequence is 14 residues long. The CDR3 here is CASSSGQGEETQYF. In nucleotides, the CDR3 is TGCGCCAGCAGCTCCGGACAGGGGGAAGAGACCCAGTACTTC.

The gene calls are TRBV19 and TRBJ2-3; 10 bases map to TRBD2. The CDR3 runs 14 residues. Germline trimming cut 7 bases from V and 5 bases from J; bases unmatched to any gene: 6. The germline gives CDR1 LNHDA, CDR2 SQIVND (reference sequence). CDR3 sequence (DNA): TGTGCCAGTAAGCGGGAGGGCCGAGGAGATACGCAGTATTTT. This sequence encodes CASKREGRGDTQYF.

The rearrangement links TRBV5-6 to TRBJ2-1; weak D call: TRBD2 (5 bases). The CDR3 loop spans 13 amino acids. CDR1 SGHDT and CDR2 YYEEEE come from the germline V gene. Trimming pared 0 bases from V and 12 bases from J, leaving 13 bases between. The DNA for the CDR3 is TGTGCCAGCAGCTTGGGGGAGCTGGAAGGGCAGTTCTTC. This gives the protein CASSLGELEGQFF.

The chain is built from TRBV7-9 and TRBJ1-2; 8 nucleotides agree with TRBD1. CDR1 and CDR2 (germline): SEHNR, FQNEAQ (reference sequence). V shed 4 bases and J 4 bases; nucleotides not matched to a gene: 11. The CDR3 extends over 16 amino acids. CDR3 protein: CASSSGQGGYGYGYTF. The CDR3 DNA sequence: TGTGCCAGCAGCTCCGGACAGGGAGGGTACGGCTATGGCTACACCTTC.

V is TRBV10-3 and J is TRBJ1-1; D is unclear. Trimming shortened V by 8 bases and J by 0 bases, and 13 bases separated the two germline ends. This CDR3 has 14 amino acids. Germline V gene data show CDR1 as ENHRY and CDR2 as SYGVKD. The CDR3 bases are TGTGCCATCTCTCGGTTCCCCATGAACACTGAAGCTTTCTTT. It translates to CAISRFPMNTEAFF.

This clone showed up just once. The V and J genes are TRBV27 and TRBJ2-2; 7 nucleotides align to TRBD2. CDR3 length: 14 amino acids. The germline V gene encodes CDR1 MNHEY and CDR2 SMNVEV (reference sequence). V lost 3 bases, J lost 7 bases, and 5 bases stayed unmatched. CDR3 region: CASSFRRENGELFF. The CDR3, as DNA: TGTGCCAGCAGTTTCCGGCGGGAGAACGGGGAGCTGTTTTTT.

Notes on this clone: At one of its ends the junction is not consistent with the germline gene, which may arise from a read error. The chain uses TRBV4-2 and TRBJ2-7, with TRBD1 matching over 12 bases. Per germline, CDR1 LGHNA and CDR2 YNFKEQ. This CDR3 comprises 13 residues. CDR3 sequence reads: CASSQAGTGGNIF. CDR3 nucleotide sequence: TGTGCCAGCAGCCAAGCCGGGACAGGGGGCAATATTTTC.

The chain recombines TRBV7-2 with TRBJ2-1; 7 bases are a match to TRBD2. With V trimmed by 6 bases and J by 10 bases, 12 bases remained unmatched. The V gene's germline CDR1 is SGHTA and CDR2 FQGNSA. The CDR3 has 14 residues. In DNA, the CDR3 is TGTGCCAGCAGTCAGGACTCGTTGGGGGGGGAGCAGTTCTTC. This encodes CASSQDSLGGEQFF.

This clone was observed a single time. This chain connects TRBV28 to TRBJ2-7; tentatively, D is TRBD2 (5 bases). V lost 5 bases and J lost 0, with 20 bases in between. The CDR3 totals 17 residues. In germline, CDR1 is MDHEN, CDR2 SYDVKM. In nucleotides, the CDR3 is TGTGCCAGCAGTCCCCTAGCTACAACGCTCAACTCCTACGAGCAGTACTTC. The encoded protein is CASSPLATTLNSYEQYF.

This clone was detected only a few times. The chain has TRBV6-1 and TRBJ1-2; 7 bases agree with TRBD1. Germline values: CDR1 MNHNS, CDR2 SASEGT. The V segment lost 5 bases and the J segment 1 base; nucleotides outside the gene matches: 7. The CDR3 has 15 residues. In DNA, the CDR3 is TGTGCCAGCAGTTGGGACAGCCCCATTAACTATGGCTACACCTTC. Residues: CASSWDSPINYGYTF.